These 13 T cell receptor beta chains came from one sample sequenced in a study of T-cell memory formation after mild COVID-19. TCRdb itself ran the 5' RACE reads through MiXCR, one entry per CDR3 protein. Counted here are approximately 450,000 distinct CDR3 sequences, 18% occurring once; the ten biggest clones make up 9% to 15%. Sequenced sample: PBMCs or a T cell subset sorted from them (not recorded which). The source is an adult woman who had mild COVID-19 (a few samples of this study predate the infection). Cell type and time point are not known.

This clonotype was picked up a small number of times. The chain is built from TRBV2 and TRBJ2-2; no clear D gene. Trimming took off 6 bases at V and 3 bases at J, with 11 bases between the two ends. Germline V gene data show CDR1 as SNHLY and CDR2 as FYNNEI. The CDR3 is 14 residues long. The CDR3 DNA follows: TGTGCCAGCAGGGCTCCTACCGACACCGGGGAGCTGTTTTTT. Translated: CASRAPTDTGELFF.

The chain joins TRBV25-1 to TRBJ1-1; tentatively, D is TRBD1 (5 bases). The CDR3 is 13 amino acids. Germline CDR1 and CDR2: MGHDK and SYGVNS. With 4 bases removed from V and 8 bases from J, the gap between germline ends came to 14 bases. The CDR3 coding sequence is TGTGCCAGCAGTGCGGAGATTTGGACAGAAGCTTTCTTT. This sequence encodes CASSAEIWTEAFF.

This clonotype occurred a few times. The chain couples TRBV6-4 to TRBJ2-4; 8 bases align to TRBD2. The germline gives CDR1 MRHNA, CDR2 SNTAGT. This CDR3 is built from 15 residues. V shed 8 bases, J shed 1 base, and the junction held 7 bases outside the gene matches. CDR3 sequence reads: CASPAGGGAKNIQYF. CDR3 DNA: TGTGCCAGCCCTGCGGGGGGTGGTGCCAAAAACATTCAGTACTTC.

This clonotype has only a few counts. The V and J genes are TRBV18 and TRBJ1-1; perhaps TRBD1 as D (6 bases). The CDR3 consists of 16 residues. The V end was cut by 3 bases, the J end by 4 bases, with 18 bases between. Germline-derived CDR1 and CDR2 are KGHSH and LQKENI. The CDR3 DNA reads TGTGCCAGCTCACCGCCAAAGGGGGGACTGGGCACTGAAGCTTTCTTT. Protein product: CASSPPKGGLGTEAFF.

This chain links TRBV14 with TRBJ2-1; 7 bases align to TRBD2. The ends lost 2 bases at V and 5 bases at J; junction bases unmatched: 3. This CDR3 comprises 14 residues. CDR1 is SGHDN and CDR2 is FVKESK in the germline V gene. CDR3 sequence reads: CASSQWTRDNEQFF. The CDR3 nucleotides read TGTGCCAGCAGCCAATGGACTAGAGACAATGAGCAGTTCTTC.

This clonotype was detected only a few times. The chain uses TRBV7-3 and TRBJ1-2; TRBD1 might be the D (5 bases). The length of the CDR3 is 14 residues. The germline V gene has CDR1 SGHTA and CDR2 FQGTGA. Trimming removed 5 bases at V and 2 bases at J, with 12 bases between. CDR3 DNA sequence: TGTGCCAGCAGCCCCGCCGGGGGAAACTATGGCTACACCTTC. This codes for CASSPAGGNYGYTF.

The CDR3 sequence is CASSLHPADRNTEAFF. The CDR3 coding sequence is TGTGCCAGCAGCTTACACCCGGCTGACAGGAACACTGAAGCTTTCTTT. The J gene is TRBJ1-1, the V gene TRBV7-9; weak D call: TRBD1 (5 bases). This CDR3 contains 16 residues. V lost 2 bases and J lost 1, with 14 bases in between. Germline-derived CDR1 and CDR2 are SEHNR and FQNEAQ (reference sequence).

This clonotype was counted a few times. The chain couples TRBV5-4 to TRBJ1-2; D is perhaps TRBD1 (6 bases). The germline CDR1 and CDR2 sequences are SGHNT and YYREEE (reference sequence). V was clipped by 0 bases and J by 4 bases, with 13 bases between them. The CDR3 is made up of 15 amino acids. CDR3 in DNA: TGTGCCAGCAGCTTGGGGCAGGGGTCGGCCTATGGCTACACCTTC. Amino acids: CASSLGQGSAYGYTF.

This clonotype was seen more than once but under ten times. V gene TRBV6-5 combines with J gene TRBJ1-3; 8 bases are a match to TRBD1. This CDR3 region has 16 residues. After removal of 5 bases from V and 4 bases from J, the junction contained 10 bases not matched to a gene. Germline V gene data show CDR1 as MNHEY and CDR2 as SVGAGI. The CDR3 here is CASSIRAGTGGNTIYF. The CDR3 DNA sequence: TGTGCCAGCAGTATCAGGGCCGGGACAGGCGGAAACACCATATATTTT.

The sample holds a few counts of this clonotype. The V gene is TRBV12-3 or TRBV12-4, the J gene TRBJ2-1, with 9 nucleotides matching TRBD2. The CDR3 spans 16 residues. V lost 2 bases to trimming and J lost 6 bases; unmatched junction nucleotides: 8. The CDR3 is CASSLSLAGKRNEQFF. The CDR3 nucleotides are TGTGCCAGCAGTTTATCCCTAGCGGGGAAGCGCAATGAGCAGTTCTTC.

This clonotype was picked up a small number of times. J is TRBJ1-3 and V is TRBV9; D is uncertain. This CDR3 has 14 residues. Per the germline V gene, CDR1 is SGDLS and CDR2 is YYNGEE. The V end lost 0 bases, the J end lost 2 bases, and 6 bases lay between the germline ends. CDR3 sequence: CASSVGGAGNTIYF. DNA for the CDR3: TGTGCCAGCAGCGTAGGCGGGGCTGGAAACACCATATATTTT.

This clonotype was counted only a few times. The chain joins TRBV24-1 to TRBJ1-5; 7 nucleotides line up with TRBD1. Per the germline V gene, CDR1 is KGHDR and CDR2 is SFDVKD. Trimming cost V 4 bases and J 9 bases; bases outside gene matches: 8. The CDR3 consists of 14 residues. CDR3 bases: TGTGCCACCAGTGAATCATTTGACAGGGCGCCCCAGCATTTT. It codes for CATSESFDRAPQHF.

This clonotype was detected only a few times. This rearrangement joins TRBV5-1 to TRBJ1-6, with 9 nucleotides matching TRBD1. With 4 bases clipped from V and 6 bases from J, the junction kept 8 bases outside the gene matches. Germline V CDR1 and CDR2: SGHRS, YFSETQ. The CDR3 spans 16 residues. Here the CDR3 DNA reads TGCGCCAGCAGCGTAACAGGGGGCTCGGTTAATTCACCCCTCCACTTT. It is translated as CASSVTGGSVNSPLHF.